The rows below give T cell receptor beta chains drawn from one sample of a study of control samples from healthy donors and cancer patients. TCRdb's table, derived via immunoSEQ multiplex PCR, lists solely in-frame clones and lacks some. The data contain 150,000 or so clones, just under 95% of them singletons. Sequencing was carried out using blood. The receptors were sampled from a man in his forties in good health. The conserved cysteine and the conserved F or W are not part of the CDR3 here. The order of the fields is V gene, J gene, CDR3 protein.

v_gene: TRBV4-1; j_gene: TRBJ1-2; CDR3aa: ASSQEALPPAAGYT
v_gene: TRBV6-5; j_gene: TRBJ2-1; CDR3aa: ASSYGETGSYNEQF
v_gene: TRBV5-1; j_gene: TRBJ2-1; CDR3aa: ASSGRTGSGGEQF
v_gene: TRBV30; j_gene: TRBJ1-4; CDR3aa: AWGTGEGDEKLF
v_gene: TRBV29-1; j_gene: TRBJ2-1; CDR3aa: SAFDRIEQF
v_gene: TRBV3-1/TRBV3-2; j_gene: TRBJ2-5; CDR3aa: ASSPLALQETQY
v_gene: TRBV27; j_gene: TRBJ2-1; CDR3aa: ASSSGSRGGNEQF
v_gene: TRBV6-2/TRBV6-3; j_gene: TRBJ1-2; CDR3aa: ASSYSIMDGYT
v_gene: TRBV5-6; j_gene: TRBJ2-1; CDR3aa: ASSPTGLYNEQF
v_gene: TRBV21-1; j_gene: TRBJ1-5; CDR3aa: ASRARGGRANQPQH
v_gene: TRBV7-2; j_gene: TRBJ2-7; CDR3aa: ASSLDGTGGTYEQY
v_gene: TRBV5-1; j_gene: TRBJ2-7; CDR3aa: ASSVTTGPTYEQY
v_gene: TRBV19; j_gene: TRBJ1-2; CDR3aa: ASTPGQGAGYGYT
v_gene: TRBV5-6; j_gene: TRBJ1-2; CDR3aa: ASSLADRPNYGYT
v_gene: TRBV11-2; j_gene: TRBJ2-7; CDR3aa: ASRGKSGQKYEQY
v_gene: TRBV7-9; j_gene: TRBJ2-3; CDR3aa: ASGTPGRHTDTQY
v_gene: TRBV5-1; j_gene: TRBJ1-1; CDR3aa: ASSPGTANTEAF
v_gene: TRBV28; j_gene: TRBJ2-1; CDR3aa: ASIGQVPYNEQF
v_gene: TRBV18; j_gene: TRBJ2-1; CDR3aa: ASSPILGAYNEQF
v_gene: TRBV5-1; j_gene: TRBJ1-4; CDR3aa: ASTEGAQEKLF
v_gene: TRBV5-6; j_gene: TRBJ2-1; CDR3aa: ASSLQAGVLNNEQF
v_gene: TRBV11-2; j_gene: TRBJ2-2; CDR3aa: ASSRGLAGGPGTGELF
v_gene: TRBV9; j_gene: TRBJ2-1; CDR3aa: ASSVGLSNEQF
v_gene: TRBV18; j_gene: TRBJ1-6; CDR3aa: ASSPTGTGASPLH
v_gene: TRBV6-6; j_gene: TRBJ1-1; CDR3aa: ASSYSGQGATEAF
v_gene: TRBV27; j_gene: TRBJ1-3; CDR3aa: ASSYEAPPRSGNTIY
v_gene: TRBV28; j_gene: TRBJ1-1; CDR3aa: ASSSNRAEAF
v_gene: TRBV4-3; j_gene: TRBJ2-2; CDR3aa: ASSQDGFITGELF
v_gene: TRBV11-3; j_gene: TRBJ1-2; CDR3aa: ASNHRGARAEANYGYT
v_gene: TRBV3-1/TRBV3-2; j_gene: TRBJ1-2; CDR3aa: ASSQDRRGLYGYT
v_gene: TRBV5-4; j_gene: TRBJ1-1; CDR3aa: ASSRLNTEAF
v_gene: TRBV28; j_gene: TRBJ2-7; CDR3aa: ASSLSSSYEQY
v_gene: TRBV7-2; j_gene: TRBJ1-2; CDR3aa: ASSSGQGVRGGYT
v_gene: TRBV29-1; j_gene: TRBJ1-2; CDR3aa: SVVTANYGYT
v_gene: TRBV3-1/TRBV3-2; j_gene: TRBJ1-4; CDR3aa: ASSSALPNEKLF
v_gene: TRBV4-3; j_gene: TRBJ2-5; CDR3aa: ASSRQITRAVQETQY
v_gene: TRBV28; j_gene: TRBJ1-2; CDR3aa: ASSPPDRVPYGYT
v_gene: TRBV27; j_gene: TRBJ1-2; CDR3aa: ASSPWTGDYGYT
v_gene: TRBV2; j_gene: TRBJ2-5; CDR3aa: ASSDPLLANQETQY
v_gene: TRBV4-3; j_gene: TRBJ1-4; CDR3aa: ASSQEGGEKEKLF
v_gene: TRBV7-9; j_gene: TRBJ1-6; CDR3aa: ASSLGGAGPYNSPLH
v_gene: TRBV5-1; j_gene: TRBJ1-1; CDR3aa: ASSLEGSPPNTEAF
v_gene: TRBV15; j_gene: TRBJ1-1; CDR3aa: ATSRDPGGSTEAF
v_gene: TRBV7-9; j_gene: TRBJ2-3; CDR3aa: ASSYVPGLTSPTQY
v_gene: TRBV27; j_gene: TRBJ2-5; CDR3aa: ASGRGGQPQETQY
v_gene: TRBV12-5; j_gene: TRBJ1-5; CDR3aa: ASGLQRERQTYSNQPQH
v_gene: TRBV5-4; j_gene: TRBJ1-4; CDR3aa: ASSLQGANNEKLF
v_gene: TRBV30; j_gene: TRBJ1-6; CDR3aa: AWSVRSTRSNSPLH
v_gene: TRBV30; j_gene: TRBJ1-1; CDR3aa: ACPGGGNTEAF
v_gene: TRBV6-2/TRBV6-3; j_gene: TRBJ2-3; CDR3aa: ASSTSADTQY
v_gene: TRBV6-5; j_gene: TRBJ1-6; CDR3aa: ASRGGGQGNSPLH
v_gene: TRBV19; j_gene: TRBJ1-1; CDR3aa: ASRDLMNTEAF
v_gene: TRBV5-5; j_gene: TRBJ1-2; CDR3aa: ASSITQGAAAYGYT
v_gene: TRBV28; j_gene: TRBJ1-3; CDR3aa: ASRLRDSGNTIY
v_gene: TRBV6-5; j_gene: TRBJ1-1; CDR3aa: ASSQQTGYLSAF
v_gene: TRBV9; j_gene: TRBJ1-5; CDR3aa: ASSVGKDSNQPQH
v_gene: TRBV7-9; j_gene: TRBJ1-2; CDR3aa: ASSLAIETHYGYT
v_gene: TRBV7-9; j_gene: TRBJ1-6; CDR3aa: ASSPDLSPLH